This TCR beta chain originates from a study of tumor and adjacent non-tumor tissue in lung cancer. Study-wide background: About 4.17 million productive TCRbeta reads were obtained per sample on average.

The template was RNA from unsorted bulk tissue. The library came from three nested PCR rounds adapted from ARM-PCR protocols. TCRdb analysed the multiplex PCR reads with MiXCR anew, one entry per CDR3 protein. This repertoire shows about 79,000 distinct CDR3 sequences, 72% found once; its top ten account for 8.5% to 10%. To note about this clonotype: Sequence at one end of the junction differs from germline and may be a read error.

The receptor was isolated from a woman between 40 and 50 years old with non-small cell lung cancer. Material for sequencing was lung tumor tissue.

The CDR3 loop is CASSKWTSGRLGSYNDQFF. The DNA of the CDR3 is TGTGCCAGCAGTAAATGGACTAGTGGGAGGTTGGGCTCCTACAATGACCAGTTCTTC. This chain connects TRBV6-1 to TRBJ2-1; TRBD2 matches at 7 bases. The germline gives CDR1 MNHNS, CDR2 SASEGT. CDR3 size: 19 residues.